This T cell receptor (beta chain) was recovered during a study of cytomegalovirus exposure and HLA in healthy donors. V was clipped by 2 bases and J by 6 bases, with 8 bases between them. Germline CDR1 ENHRY, CDR2 SYGVKD. The CDR3 is 13 residues long. PCR employed 60 Vbeta and 13 Jbeta primers. Generated by immunoSEQ multiplex PCR, the TCRdb table keeps only in-frame clones and is missing some. The data include fewer than 85,000 clones; the top ten clones carry about 4.5%. The genes are TRBV10-3 and TRBJ2-1; maybe TRBD1 (6 bases). The origin of this receptor is a woman aged 40 to 50 in good health and CMV-seropositive. The sample consisted of PBMCs. The CDR3 nucleotides read TGTGCCATCAGTGAGGCAGGGGCCAATGAGCAGTTCTTC. As protein: CAISEAGANEQFF.